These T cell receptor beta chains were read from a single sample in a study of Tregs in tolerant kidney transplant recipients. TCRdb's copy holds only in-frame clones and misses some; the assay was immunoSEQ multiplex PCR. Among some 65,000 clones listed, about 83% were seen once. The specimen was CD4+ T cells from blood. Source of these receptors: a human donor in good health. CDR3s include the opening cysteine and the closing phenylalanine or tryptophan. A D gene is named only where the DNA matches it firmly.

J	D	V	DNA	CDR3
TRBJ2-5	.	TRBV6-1	TGTGCCAGCAGTGGCGGGACGAAGTTGGCCCAGTACTTC	CASSGGTKLAQYF
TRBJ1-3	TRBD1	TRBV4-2	TGTGCCAGCAGCCAGTTTCCCGACAGGGGAGGAAACACCATATATTTT	CASSQFPDRGGNTIYF
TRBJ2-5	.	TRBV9	TGTGCCAGCAGCCCTACGACTAGTTTGGAGACCCAGTACTTC	CASSPTTSLETQYF
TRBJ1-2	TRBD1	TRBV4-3	TGCGCCAGCAGCCCCAACCCCGGGACAGCCCATGGGGGCTACACCTTC	CASSPNPGTAHGGYTF
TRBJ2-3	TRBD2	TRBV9	TGTGCCAGCAGCGGGACTAGCGGGCCAGATACGCAGTATTTT	CASSGTSGPDTQYF
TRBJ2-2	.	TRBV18	TGTGCCAGCTCACCACCGGACGGGGAGCTGTTTTTT	CASSPPDGELFF
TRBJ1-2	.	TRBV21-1	TGTGCCAGCAGCTCCTACTGTAGGAGGGGTAATAACTATGGCTACACCTTC	CASSSYCRRGNNYGYTF
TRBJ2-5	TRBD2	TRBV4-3	TGCGCCAGCAGCCAAGAAGCTAGCGGGGGCCTCCTCAAGACCCAGTACTTC	CASSQEASGGLLKTQYF
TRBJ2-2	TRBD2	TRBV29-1	TGCAGCGTTGCCGGGGGGGTTTCGGGAGCGAACACCGGGGAGCTGTTTTTT	CSVAGGVSGANTGELFF
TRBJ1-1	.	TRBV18	TGTGCCAGCTCACCCTTCCCAGCGGGGGACGGAACTGAAGCTTTCTTT	CASSPFPAGDGTEAFF
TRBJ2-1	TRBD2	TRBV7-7	TGTGCCAGCAGCATAATAGCGGGGTCACGGAATGAGCAGTTCTTC	CASSIIAGSRNEQFF